Below, one TCR beta chain is given with its context. Other nucleotide sequences in the sample specify the same CDR3. This sample is drawn from a study of blood T cell repertoires in COVID-19. The overall study: COVID-19 samples from acute and convalescent phases originated in the United States, Italy and Spain. T cells, B-cell-depleted T cells, or PBMCs provided the cDNA or gDNA that served as material.

Source study methods: The authors estimated nucleated cell counts from reference gene primer amplification. The assay was immunoSEQ multiplex PCR, and TCRdb's table has in-frame clones only and misses some. The D gene and trimming were derived from the DNA, and the V and J assignments and clone size from that table. Of about 260,000 clones in the sample, about 85% were seen once. Germline-derived CDR1 and CDR2 are KGHSH and LQKENI. There are 15 residues in the CDR3. V was trimmed by 0 bases and J by 1 base, leaving 9 bases between them. The specimen was peripheral blood. The sequence was obtained from a man in his 60s with acute or convalescent COVID-19. The rearrangement links TRBV18 to TRBJ1-1; D not resolved. The CDR3, as DNA: TGTGCCAGCTCACCACCGCCAGGAGGGAACACTGAAGCTTTCTTT. Residues: CASSPPPGGNTEAFF.